This is a list of T cell receptor beta chains from one sample in a study of control samples from healthy donors and cancer patients. Some clones are missing from TCRdb's copy, which holds only in-frame ones; the method was immunoSEQ multiplex PCR. The profile covers 260,000 or so clones, with almost 85% appearing a single time and 13% taken by the ten largest. Input material: PBMCs. The receptors come from a woman between 55 and 75 years old with lung cancer. The CDR3 runs from the conserved cysteine through the conserved F or W. Each record gives: V gene, J gene, CDR3 protein.

V gene: TRBV2; J gene: TRBJ1-2; CDR3 protein: CASSDAGTGGEVRGYTF
V gene: TRBV30; J gene: TRBJ2-7; CDR3 protein: CAGGTGNGEQYF
V gene: TRBV9; J gene: TRBJ2-7; CDR3 protein: CASSVATYGEQYF
V gene: TRBV27; J gene: TRBJ2-7; CDR3 protein: CASRASGSYEQYF
V gene: TRBV7-9; J gene: TRBJ1-5; CDR3 protein: CASSPGASQPQHF
V gene: TRBV13; J gene: TRBJ2-7; CDR3 protein: CASSLRVANYEQYF
V gene: TRBV9; J gene: TRBJ1-1; CDR3 protein: CASSVVAETEAFF
V gene: TRBV7-3; J gene: TRBJ2-7; CDR3 protein: CASSLSGGTSYEQYF
V gene: TRBV11-2; J gene: TRBJ1-2; CDR3 protein: CASSVGGGYGDGYTF
V gene: TRBV28; J gene: TRBJ2-1; CDR3 protein: CASTPSFGKKDNEQFF
V gene: TRBV29-1; J gene: TRBJ1-2; CDR3 protein: CSVGGGAIILTF
V gene: TRBV7-2; J gene: TRBJ1-6; CDR3 protein: CASAAGSEYSPLHF
V gene: TRBV2; J gene: TRBJ2-5; CDR3 protein: CASGGTSGYQETQYF
V gene: TRBV9; J gene: TRBJ1-1; CDR3 protein: CASSDSPEGDTEAFF
V gene: TRBV6-5; J gene: TRBJ2-1; CDR3 protein: CASKIRQGRDEQFF
V gene: TRBV9; J gene: TRBJ1-6; CDR3 protein: CASSALDNSPLHF
V gene: TRBV11-2; J gene: TRBJ1-5; CDR3 protein: CASSPGQGERAGQPQHF
V gene: TRBV5-6; J gene: TRBJ1-2; CDR3 protein: CASRMLTGIKDRYTF
V gene: TRBV3-1/TRBV3-2; J gene: TRBJ2-3; CDR3 protein: CASSQDGGRTDTQYF
V gene: TRBV7-9; J gene: TRBJ2-1; CDR3 protein: CASSLVGLNEQFF
V gene: TRBV9; J gene: TRBJ2-5; CDR3 protein: CASSLQAGQETQYF
V gene: TRBV30; J gene: TRBJ2-7; CDR3 protein: CAWTAYSDTYEQYF